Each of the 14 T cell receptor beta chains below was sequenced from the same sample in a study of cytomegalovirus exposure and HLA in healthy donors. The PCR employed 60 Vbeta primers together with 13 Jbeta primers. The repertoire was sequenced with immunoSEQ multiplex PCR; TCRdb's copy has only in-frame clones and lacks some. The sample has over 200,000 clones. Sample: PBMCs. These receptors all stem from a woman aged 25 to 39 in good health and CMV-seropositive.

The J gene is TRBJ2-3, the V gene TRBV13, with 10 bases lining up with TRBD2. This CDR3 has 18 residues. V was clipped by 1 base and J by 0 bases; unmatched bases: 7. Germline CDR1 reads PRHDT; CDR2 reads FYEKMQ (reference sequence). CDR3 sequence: CASSLASGGEKSTDTQYF. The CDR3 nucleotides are TGTGCCAGCAGCTTAGCTAGCGGGGGAGAAAAAAGCACAGATACGCAGTATTTT.

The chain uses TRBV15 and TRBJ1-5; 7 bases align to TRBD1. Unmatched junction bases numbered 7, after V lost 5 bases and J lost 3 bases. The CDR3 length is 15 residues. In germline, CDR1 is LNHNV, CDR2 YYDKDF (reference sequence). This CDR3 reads CATSHRDRVNQPQHF. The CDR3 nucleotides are TGTGCCACCAGCCATCGGGACAGAGTCAATCAGCCCCAGCATTTT. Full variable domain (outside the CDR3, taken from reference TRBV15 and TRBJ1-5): DAMVIQNPRYQVTQFGKPVTLSCSQTLNHNVMYWYQQKSSQAPKLLFHYYDKDFNNEADTPDNFQSRRPNTSFCFLDIRSPGLGDTAMYLCATSHRDRVNQPQHFGDGTRLSIL.

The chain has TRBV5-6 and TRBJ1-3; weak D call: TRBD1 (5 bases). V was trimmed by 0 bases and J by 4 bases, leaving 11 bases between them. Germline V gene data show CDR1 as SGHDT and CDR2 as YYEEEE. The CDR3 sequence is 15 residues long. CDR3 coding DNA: TGTGCCAGCAGCTTGGAGGCAGGGATCGGAAACACCATATATTTT. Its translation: CASSLEAGIGNTIYF.

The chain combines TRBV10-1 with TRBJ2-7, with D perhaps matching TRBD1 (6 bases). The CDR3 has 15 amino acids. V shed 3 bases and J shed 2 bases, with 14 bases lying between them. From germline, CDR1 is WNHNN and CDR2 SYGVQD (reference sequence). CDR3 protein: CASSDAATGPYEQYF. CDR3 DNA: TGCGCCAGCAGTGATGCGGCGACAGGTCCCTACGAGCAGTACTTC.

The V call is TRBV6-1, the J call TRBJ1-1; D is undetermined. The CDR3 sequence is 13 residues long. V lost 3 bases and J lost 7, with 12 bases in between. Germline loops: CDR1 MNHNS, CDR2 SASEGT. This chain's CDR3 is CASSDRPTFEAFF. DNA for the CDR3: TGTGCCAGCAGTGACAGACCGACTTTTGAAGCTTTCTTT.

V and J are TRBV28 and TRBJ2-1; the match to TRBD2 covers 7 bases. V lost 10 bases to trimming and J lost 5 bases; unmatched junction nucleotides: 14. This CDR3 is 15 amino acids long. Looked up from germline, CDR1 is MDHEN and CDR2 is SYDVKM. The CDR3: CATFPAASGNNEQFF. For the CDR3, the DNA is TGTGCCACCTTCCCAGCGGCTAGCGGAAACAATGAGCAGTTCTTC.

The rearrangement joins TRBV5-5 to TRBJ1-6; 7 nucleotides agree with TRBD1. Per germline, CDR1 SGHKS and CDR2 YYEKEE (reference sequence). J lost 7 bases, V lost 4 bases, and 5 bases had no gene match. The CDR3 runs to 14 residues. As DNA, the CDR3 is TGTGCCAGCAGCCTGGGACAGAGGAATTCACCCCTCCACTTT. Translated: CASSLGQRNSPLHF.

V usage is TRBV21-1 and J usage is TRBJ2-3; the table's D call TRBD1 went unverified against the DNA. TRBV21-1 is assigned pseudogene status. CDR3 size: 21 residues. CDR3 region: CASSKLVSYFVAGSSTDTQYF. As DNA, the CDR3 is TGTGCCAGCAGCAAATTGGTATCTTATTTTGTGGCAGGATCTAGCACAGATACGCAGTATTTT.

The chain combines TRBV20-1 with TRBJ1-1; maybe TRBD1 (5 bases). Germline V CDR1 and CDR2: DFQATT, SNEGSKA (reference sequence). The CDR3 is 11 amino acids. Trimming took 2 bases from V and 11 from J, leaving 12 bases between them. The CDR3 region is CSARLRDGAFF. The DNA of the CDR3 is TGCAGTGCTAGATTGCGGGACGGGGCTTTCTTT.

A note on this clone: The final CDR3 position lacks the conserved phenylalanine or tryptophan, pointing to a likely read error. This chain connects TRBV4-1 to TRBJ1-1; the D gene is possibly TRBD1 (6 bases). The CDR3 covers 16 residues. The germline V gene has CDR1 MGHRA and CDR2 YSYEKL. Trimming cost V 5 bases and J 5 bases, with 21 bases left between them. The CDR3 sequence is CASSIFDRSEKTEAFL. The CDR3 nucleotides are TGCGCCAGCAGCATCTTCGACAGGTCAGAGAAAACTGAAGCTTTCCTT.

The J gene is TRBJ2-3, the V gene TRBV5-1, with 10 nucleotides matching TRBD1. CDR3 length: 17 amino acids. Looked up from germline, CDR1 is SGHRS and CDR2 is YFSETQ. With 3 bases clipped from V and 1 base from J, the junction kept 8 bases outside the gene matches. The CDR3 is CASSYLTGGEGTDTQYF. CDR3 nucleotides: TGCGCCAGCAGCTACTTGACAGGGGGCGAGGGCACAGATACGCAGTATTTT.

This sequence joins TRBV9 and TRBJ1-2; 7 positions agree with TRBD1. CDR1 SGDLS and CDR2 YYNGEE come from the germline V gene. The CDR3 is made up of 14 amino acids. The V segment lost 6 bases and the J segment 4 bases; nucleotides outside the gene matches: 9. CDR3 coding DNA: TGTGCCAGCACCACAGGGGAAGCCCGCTATGGCTACACCTTC. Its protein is CASTTGEARYGYTF.

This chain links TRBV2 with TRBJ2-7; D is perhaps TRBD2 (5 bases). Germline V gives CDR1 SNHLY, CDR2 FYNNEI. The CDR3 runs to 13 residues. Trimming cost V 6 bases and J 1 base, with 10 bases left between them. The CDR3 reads CASSEGGSYEQYF. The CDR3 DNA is TGTGCCAGCAGCGAGGGCGGGTCCTACGAGCAGTACTTC.

Written as DNA, the CDR3 is TGTGCCAGCAGATCCACGGCGGCGGGGGGGGATGGCTACACCTTC. This codes for CASRSTAAGGDGYTF. V is TRBV27 and J is TRBJ1-2; maybe TRBD1 (5 bases). Germline assignment: CDR1 MNHEY and CDR2 SMNVEV (reference sequence). V was shortened by 6 bases and J by 6 bases, with 20 bases between the two germline ends. This CDR3 spans 15 amino acids.